These 23 T cell receptor beta chains were all obtained from the same sample, sequenced in a study of identical twins. TCRdb re-called the 5' RACE reads through MiXCR, storing one row per CDR3 protein. The profile shows about 490,000 distinct CDR3 sequences, about 16% of them singletons. These records were also assigned to another study, of yellow fever vaccine responses in identical twins.

The sequenced sample was CD4+ T cells sorted from blood. These receptors were collected from a young woman in good health.

The chain links TRBV29-1 to TRBJ2-1, with D unresolved. Germline CDR1 is SQVTM and CDR2 is ANQGSEA. CDR3 length: 11 residues. Trimming took 4 bases from V and 6 from J, leaving 7 bases between them. The DNA of the CDR3 is TGCAGCGTTGTGGACCTCAATGAGCAGTTCTTC. It translates to CSVVDLNEQFF.

The CDR3 loop is CSAISVRWAYNEQFF. Written as DNA, the CDR3 is TGCAGTGCTATAAGCGTGCGGTGGGCCTACAATGAGCAGTTCTTC. The chain employs TRBV20-1 and TRBJ2-1; no clear D gene. The CDR3 consists of 15 residues. Trimming removed 4 bases at V and 2 bases at J, with 15 bases between. CDR1 and CDR2 from the germline V gene are DFQATT and SNEGSKA (reference sequence).

The sample holds one count of this clonotype. This sequence joins TRBV6-5 and TRBJ2-2; D may be TRBD1 (6 bases). The V and J ends lost 2 bases and 9 bases respectively, with 16 bases between them. CDR1 is MNHEY, CDR2 SVGAGI, per germline. This CDR3 has 15 residues. The CDR3 DNA is TGTGCCAGCAGTTACGGGGGTAGGGGGATGAGGGAGCTGTTTTTT. Residues: CASSYGGRGMRELFF.

The V gene is TRBV5-8, the J gene TRBJ2-3; unclear D gene. The CDR3 consists of 14 residues. The V gene's germline CDR1 is SGHTS and CDR2 YDEGEE. Deletions cut 2 bases from V and 4 bases from J, with 11 bases between. This CDR3 reads CASSLRFSADTQYF. The CDR3 DNA reads TGTGCCAGCAGCTTAAGGTTCAGCGCAGATACGCAGTATTTT.

The CDR3 DNA reads TGCAGTGCTAGAGGACGGACTAGCGGTACCGGGGAGCTGTTTTTT. Its translation is CSARGRTSGTGELFF. The chain links TRBV20-1 to TRBJ2-2; 10 bases line up with TRBD2. The CDR3 is 15 amino acids. The germline V gene has CDR1 DFQATT and CDR2 SNEGSKA (reference sequence). The V and J ends lost 1 base and 5 bases, in that order; junction bases with no gene match: 4.

This clonotype came up a few times. The chain links TRBV13 to TRBJ2-3; D possibly uses TRBD1 or TRBD2 (5 bases each). The germline V and J ends were trimmed by 3 bases and 4 bases, with 11 bases remaining between them. Germline V gene data show CDR1 as PRHDT and CDR2 as FYEKMQ (reference sequence). The CDR3 runs 14 residues. DNA for the CDR3: TGTGCCAGCAGCTTCCGGGACGCACCAGATACGCAGTATTTT. Protein: CASSFRDAPDTQYF.

This clonotype was picked up a small number of times. The chain's CDR3 is CASSPRPGTGNTEAFF. As DNA, the CDR3 is TGTGCCAGCAGCCCGCGTCCCGGGACAGGGAACACTGAAGCTTTCTTT. The chain links TRBV7-8 to TRBJ1-1, with TRBD1 matching 8 bases. Germline V gene data show CDR1 as SGHVS and CDR2 as FQNEAQ. Germline trimming cut 5 bases from V and 1 base from J; bases unmatched to any gene: 9. The CDR3 has 16 residues.

This clonotype was observed a few times. The genes are TRBV6-5 and TRBJ2-7, with 8 nucleotides matching TRBD1. V lost 2 bases to trimming and J lost 1 base; unmatched junction nucleotides: 1. CDR3 length equals 14 residues. Germline V gene sequence: CDR1 MNHEY, CDR2 SVGAGI. The CDR3 reads CASSYRTGSYEQYF. The CDR3 nucleotides read TGTGCCAGCAGTTACCGGACAGGGTCCTACGAGCAGTACTTC.

The chain couples TRBV2 to TRBJ1-1; the match to TRBD1 covers 7 bases. Losses at the gene ends were 7 bases for V and 0 bases for J; bases not matched to a gene: 5. Germline V gene sequence: CDR1 SNHLY, CDR2 FYNNEI. This CDR3 is built from 14 residues. CDR3 residues: CASTGQSVNTEAFF. CDR3 sequence (DNA): TGTGCCAGCACGGGACAGTCAGTGAACACTGAAGCTTTCTTT.

This clonotype was counted a few times. The chain is built from TRBV28 and TRBJ1-5; D is undetermined. V lost 2 bases to trimming and J lost 12 bases, with 14 bases between them. CDR3 length equals 13 residues. The germline gives CDR1 MDHEN, CDR2 SYDVKM. Written as DNA, the CDR3 is TGTGCCAGCAGTTTAGGCAGCCCCGTAGACCAGCATTTT. Amino acid sequence: CASSLGSPVDQHF.

This clonotype was picked up many times. The chain uses TRBV29-1 and TRBJ1-1, with unresolved D. This CDR3 is built from 10 residues. V lost 5 bases and J lost 8, with 9 bases in between. CDR1 and CDR2 from the germline V gene are SQVTM and ANQGSEA. CDR3 nucleotides: TGCAGCGTTCAGTGGGAAGAAGCTTTCTTT. This translates into CSVQWEEAFF.

V and J are TRBV6-1 and TRBJ2-3; 9 bases fit TRBD1. CDR3 length: 14 amino acids. V was clipped by 4 bases and J by 6 bases; unmatched bases: 5. Germline assignment: CDR1 MNHNS and CDR2 SASEGT. CDR3 nucleotide sequence: TGTGCCAGCAGTGGGACAGGGGTTAAGGATACGCAGTATTTT. Translating gives CASSGTGVKDTQYF.

V gene TRBV9 combines with J gene TRBJ1-2, with 8 positions matching TRBD1. Trimming at V came to 4 bases and at J to 8 bases, leaving 10 bases not matched to a gene. CDR1 is SGDLS and CDR2 is YYNGEE in the germline V gene. The CDR3 sequence is 14 residues long. The DNA of the CDR3 is TGTGCCAGCAGCTCGAAGGACAGGGTGGCGGGCTACACCTTC. This gives the protein CASSSKDRVAGYTF. The complete variable domain, with remaining parts taken from reference TRBV9 and TRBJ1-2, reads DSGVTQTPKHLITATGQRVTLRCSPRSGDLSVYWYQQSLDQGLQFLIQYYNGEERAKGNILERFSAQQFPDLHSELNLSSLELGDSALYFCASSSKDRVAGYTFGSGTRLTVV.

This clonotype appeared many times. The chain joins TRBV14 to TRBJ2-1, with D uncertain. In germline, CDR1 is SGHDN, CDR2 FVKESK. The CDR3 has 13 residues. V lost 1 base and J lost 6, with 7 bases in between. The CDR3 bases are TGTGCCAGCAGCCAAGCCCTCCCCAATGAGCAGTTCTTC. Its translation: CASSQALPNEQFF. The full variable domain, in which reference TRBV14 and TRBJ2-1 provide the parts outside the CDR3, is EAGVTQFPSHSVIEKGQTVTLRCDPISGHDNLYWYRRVMGKEIKFLLHFVKESKQDESGMPNNRFLAERTGGTYSTLKVQPAELEDSGVYFCASSQALPNEQFFGPGTRLTVL.

The V call is TRBV10-3, the J call TRBJ2-7, with 8 bases identical to TRBD1. Germline V gene sequence: CDR1 ENHRY, CDR2 SYGVKD. There are 14 residues in the CDR3. Trimming cost V 10 bases and J 4 bases; bases outside gene matches: 12. CDR3 in DNA: TGTGCCAGTGCCTCAGACAGGGGCACGTACGAGCAGTACTTC. This sequence encodes CASASDRGTYEQYF.

This rearrangement joins TRBV7-9 to TRBJ2-7; 7 bases are a match to TRBD2. The CDR3 runs 15 residues. V lost 5 bases, J lost 1 base, and 8 bases stayed unmatched. The V gene's germline CDR1 is SEHNR and CDR2 FQNEAQ (reference sequence). The CDR3 protein is CASSLIGEGSYEQYV. The CDR3 coding sequence is TGTGCCAGCAGCCTAATTGGGGAGGGGTCCTACGAGCAGTACGTC.

This clonotype has a handful of counts. The chain employs TRBV9 and TRBJ1-3; possibly TRBD1 for D (6 bases). Trimming removed 0 bases at V and 2 bases at J, with 12 bases between. The CDR3 runs to 16 residues. The germline V gene has CDR1 SGDLS and CDR2 YYNGEE. CDR3 sequence: CASSVAWGATGNTIYF. For the CDR3, the DNA is TGTGCCAGCAGCGTAGCTTGGGGGGCGACTGGAAACACCATATATTTT.

This clonotype has only a few counts. The chain carries TRBV10-3 and TRBJ2-5; 7 bases line up with TRBD1. Looked up from germline, CDR1 is ENHRY and CDR2 is SYGVKD. The CDR3 covers 14 residues. Trimming at V came to 3 bases and at J to 3 bases, leaving 4 bases not matched to a gene. The CDR3 protein is CAISDRTGEETQYF. DNA of the CDR3: TGTGCCATCAGTGATCGAACAGGGGAAGAGACCCAGTACTTC.

A few counts support this clonotype. The rearrangement joins TRBV20-1 to TRBJ2-5; 9 bases are a match to TRBD2. Germline loops: CDR1 DFQATT, CDR2 SNEGSKA (reference sequence). Germline trimming cut 4 bases from V and 11 bases from J; bases unmatched to any gene: 8. This CDR3 spans 12 amino acids. CDR3 DNA sequence: TGCAGTGCTACCCGGACTAGCGACTTTCAGTACTTC. Its translation: CSATRTSDFQYF.

V is TRBV3-1 and J is TRBJ2-7; D unclear. Trimming left V 1 base short and J 3 bases short, with 4 bases between. The CDR3 is 12 amino acids. Germline CDR1 and CDR2: LGHDT and YNNKEL (reference sequence). CDR3 coding DNA: TGTGCCAGCAGCCAAGCCTACTACGAGCAGTACTTC. The encoded protein is CASSQAYYEQYF.

In this sample, this clonotype turned up a few times. The genes are TRBV3-1 and TRBJ2-5; TRBD2 might be the D (5 bases). The CDR3 totals 14 residues. The germline V gene has CDR1 LGHDT and CDR2 YNNKEL (reference sequence). Trimming shortened V by 4 bases and J by 1 base, and 10 bases separated the two germline ends. This CDR3 reads CASSRGAGQETQYF. The CDR3 DNA sequence: TGTGCCAGCAGCCGAGGTGCGGGCCAAGAGACCCAGTACTTC.

This clonotype was recorded a few times. V gene TRBV12-3 or TRBV12-4 combines with J gene TRBJ2-7; D tentatively reads TRBD1 or TRBD2 (5 bases each). CDR3 length: 13 residues. With 5 bases removed from V and 0 bases from J, the gap between germline ends came to 8 bases. The CDR3: CASSQGASYEQYF. In DNA, the CDR3 is TGTGCCAGCAGTCAGGGAGCCTCCTACGAGCAGTACTTC.

The chain combines TRBV28 with TRBJ2-7; 9 bases agree with TRBD1. Trimming took 7 bases from V and 4 from J; bases not matched to a gene: 5. The V gene's germline CDR1 is MDHEN and CDR2 SYDVKM. The CDR3 is 13 residues long. CDR3 nucleotide sequence: TGTGCCAGCAAAAGCGACAGGGGGTACGAGCAGTACGTC. It codes for CASKSDRGYEQYV.